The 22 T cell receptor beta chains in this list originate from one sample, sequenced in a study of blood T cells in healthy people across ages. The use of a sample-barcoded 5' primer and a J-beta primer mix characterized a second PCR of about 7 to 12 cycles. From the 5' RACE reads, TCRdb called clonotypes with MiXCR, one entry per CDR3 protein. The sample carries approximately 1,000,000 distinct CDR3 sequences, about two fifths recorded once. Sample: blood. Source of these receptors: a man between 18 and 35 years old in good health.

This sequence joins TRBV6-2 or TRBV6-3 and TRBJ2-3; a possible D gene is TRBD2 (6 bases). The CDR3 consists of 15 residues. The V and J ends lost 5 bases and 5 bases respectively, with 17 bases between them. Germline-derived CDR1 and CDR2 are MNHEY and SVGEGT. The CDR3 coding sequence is TGTGCCAGCAGTCTGCGGGGCAGGTTGGTAGATACGCAGTATTTT. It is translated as CASSLRGRLVDTQYF.

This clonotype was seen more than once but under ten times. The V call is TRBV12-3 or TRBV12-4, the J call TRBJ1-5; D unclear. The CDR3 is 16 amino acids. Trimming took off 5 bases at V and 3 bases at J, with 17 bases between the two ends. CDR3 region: CASSPRHTGNNQPQHF. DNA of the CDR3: TGTGCCAGCAGTCCTAGACATACGGGTAACAATCAGCCCCAGCATTTT.

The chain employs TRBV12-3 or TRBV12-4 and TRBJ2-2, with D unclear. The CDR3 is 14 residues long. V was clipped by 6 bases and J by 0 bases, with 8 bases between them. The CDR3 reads CASSRRTNTGELFF. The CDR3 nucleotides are TGTGCCAGCAGCCGCCGTACGAACACCGGGGAGCTGTTTTTT.

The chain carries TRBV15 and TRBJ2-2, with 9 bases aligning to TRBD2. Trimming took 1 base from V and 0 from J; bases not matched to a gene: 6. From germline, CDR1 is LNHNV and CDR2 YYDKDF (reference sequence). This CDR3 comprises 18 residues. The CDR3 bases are TGTGCCACCAGCAGAGTTAGTAGCGGGGGTGCGAACACCGGGGAGCTGTTTTTT. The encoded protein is CATSRVSSGGANTGELFF.

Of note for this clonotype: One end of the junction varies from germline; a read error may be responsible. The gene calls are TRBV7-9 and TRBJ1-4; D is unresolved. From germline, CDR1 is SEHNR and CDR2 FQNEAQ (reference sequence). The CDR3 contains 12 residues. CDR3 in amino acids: CVSSFPNEKLFF. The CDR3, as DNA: TGTGTCAGCAGCTTCCCAAATGAAAAACTGTTTTTT. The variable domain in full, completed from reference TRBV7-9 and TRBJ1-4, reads DTGVSQNPRHKITKRGQNVTFRCDPISEHNRLYWYRQTLGQGPEFLTYFQNEAQLEKSRLLSDRFSAERPKGSFSTLEIQRTEQGDSAMYLCVSSFPNEKLFFGSGTQLSVL.

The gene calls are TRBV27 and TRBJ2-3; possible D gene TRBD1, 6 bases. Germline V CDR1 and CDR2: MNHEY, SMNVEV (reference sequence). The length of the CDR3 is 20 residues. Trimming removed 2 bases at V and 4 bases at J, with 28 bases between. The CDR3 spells CASSLMSVNTGHRSSDTQYF. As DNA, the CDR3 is TGTGCCAGCAGTTTAATGAGCGTAAATACGGGACACCGGTCGTCAGATACGCAGTATTTT.

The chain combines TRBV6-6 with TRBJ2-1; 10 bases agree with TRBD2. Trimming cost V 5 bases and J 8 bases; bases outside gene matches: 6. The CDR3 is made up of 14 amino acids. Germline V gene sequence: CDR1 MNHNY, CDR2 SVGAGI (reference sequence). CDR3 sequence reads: CASSPSGGLYEQFF. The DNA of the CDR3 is TGTGCCAGCAGTCCTAGCGGGGGATTATATGAGCAGTTCTTC.

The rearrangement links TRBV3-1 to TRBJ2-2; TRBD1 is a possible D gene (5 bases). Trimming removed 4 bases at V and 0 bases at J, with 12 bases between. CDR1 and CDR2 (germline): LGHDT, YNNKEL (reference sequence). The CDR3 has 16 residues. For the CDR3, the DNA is TGTGCCAGCAGCCCAAAGGCAGGGACGAACACCGGGGAGCTGTTTTTT. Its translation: CASSPKAGTNTGELFF.

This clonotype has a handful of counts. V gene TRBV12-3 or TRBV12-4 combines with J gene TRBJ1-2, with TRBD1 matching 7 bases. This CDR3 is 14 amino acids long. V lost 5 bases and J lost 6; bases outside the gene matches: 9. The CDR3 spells CASSPKQGTHGYTF. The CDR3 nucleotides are TGTGCCAGCAGTCCCAAACAGGGGACTCATGGCTACACCTTC.

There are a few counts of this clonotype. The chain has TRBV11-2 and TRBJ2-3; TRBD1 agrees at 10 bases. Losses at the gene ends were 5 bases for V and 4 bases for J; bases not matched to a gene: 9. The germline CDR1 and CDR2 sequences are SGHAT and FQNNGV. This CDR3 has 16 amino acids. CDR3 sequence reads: CASSPLGQGDADTQYF. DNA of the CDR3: TGTGCCAGCAGCCCACTTGGACAGGGGGACGCAGATACGCAGTATTTT.

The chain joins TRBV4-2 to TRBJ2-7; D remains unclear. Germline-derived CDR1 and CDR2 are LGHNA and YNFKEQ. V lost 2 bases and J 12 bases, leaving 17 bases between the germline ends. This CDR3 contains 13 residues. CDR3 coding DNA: TGTGCCAGCAGCCAAAAGGCTGGGCAACAATCGTACTTC. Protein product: CASSQKAGQQSYF.

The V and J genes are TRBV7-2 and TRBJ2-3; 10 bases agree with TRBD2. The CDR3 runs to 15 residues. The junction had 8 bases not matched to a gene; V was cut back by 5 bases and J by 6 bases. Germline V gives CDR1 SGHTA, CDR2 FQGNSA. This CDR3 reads CASSLSGGSGDTQYF. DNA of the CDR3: TGTGCCAGCAGCCTTAGCGGGGGGTCGGGCGATACGCAGTATTTT.

CDR3 region: CAISESGQGTTDTQYF. DNA of the CDR3: TGTGCCATCAGTGAGTCAGGACAGGGGACCACAGATACGCAGTATTTT. The chain combines TRBV10-3 with TRBJ2-3, with 9 bases fitting TRBD1. The CDR3 length is 16 residues. Germline CDR1 and CDR2: ENHRY and SYGVKD. The V and J ends lost 0 bases and 2 bases, in that order; junction bases with no gene match: 3.

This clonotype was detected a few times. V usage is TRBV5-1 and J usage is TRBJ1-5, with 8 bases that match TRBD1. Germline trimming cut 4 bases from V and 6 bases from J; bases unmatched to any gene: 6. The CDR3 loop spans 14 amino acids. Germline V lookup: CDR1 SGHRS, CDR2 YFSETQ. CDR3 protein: CASSPDRGAQPQHF. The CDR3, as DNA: TGCGCCAGCAGCCCTGACAGGGGTGCTCAGCCCCAGCATTTT.

CDR3 amino acids: CASNSGPDGYTF. The CDR3, as DNA: TGTGCCAGCAACTCAGGTCCCGATGGCTACACCTTC. The chain uses TRBV6-6 and TRBJ1-2; no definite D call. CDR3 length: 12 amino acids. Germline V lookup: CDR1 MNHNY, CDR2 SVGAGI (reference sequence). V was trimmed by 7 bases and J by 6 bases, leaving 12 bases between them.

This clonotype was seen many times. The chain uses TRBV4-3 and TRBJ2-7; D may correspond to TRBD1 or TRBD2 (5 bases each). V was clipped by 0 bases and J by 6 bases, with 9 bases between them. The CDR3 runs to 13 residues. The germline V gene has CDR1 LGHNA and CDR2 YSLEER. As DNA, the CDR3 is TGCGCCAGCAGCCAAGATGGGACGACCGAGCAGTACTTC. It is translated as CASSQDGTTEQYF.

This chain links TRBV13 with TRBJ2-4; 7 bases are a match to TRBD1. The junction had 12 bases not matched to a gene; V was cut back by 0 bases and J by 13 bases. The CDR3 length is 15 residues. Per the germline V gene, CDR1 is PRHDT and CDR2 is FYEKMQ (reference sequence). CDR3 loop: CASSLGRTGRYGQYF. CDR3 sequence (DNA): TGTGCCAGCAGCTTAGGAAGGACAGGCCGATACGGGCAGTACTTC.

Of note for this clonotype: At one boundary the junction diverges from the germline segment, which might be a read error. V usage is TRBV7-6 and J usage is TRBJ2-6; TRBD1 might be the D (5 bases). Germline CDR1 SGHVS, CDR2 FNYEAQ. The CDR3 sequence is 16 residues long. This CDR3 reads CAGSLAGDPGANALTF. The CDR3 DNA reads TGTGCCGGCAGCTTAGCTGGTGACCCTGGGGCCAACGCCCTGACTTTC. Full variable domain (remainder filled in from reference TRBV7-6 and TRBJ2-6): GAGVSQSPRYKVTKRGQDVALRCDPISGHVSLYWYRQALGQGPEFLTYFNYEAQQDKSGLPNDRFSAERPEGSISTLTIQRTEQRDSAMYRCAGSLAGDPGANALTFGAGSRLTVL.

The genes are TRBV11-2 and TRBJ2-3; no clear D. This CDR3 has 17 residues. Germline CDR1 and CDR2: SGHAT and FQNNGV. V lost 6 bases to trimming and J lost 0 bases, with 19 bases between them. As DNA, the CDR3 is TGTGCCAGCAGTCTTAGGAGTATGACTCTGAGCACAGATACGCAGTATTTT. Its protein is CASSLRSMTLSTDTQYF.

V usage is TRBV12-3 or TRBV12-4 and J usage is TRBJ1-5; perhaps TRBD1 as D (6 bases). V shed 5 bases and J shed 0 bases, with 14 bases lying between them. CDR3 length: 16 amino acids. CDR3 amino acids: CASSPNPRGSNQPQHF. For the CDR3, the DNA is TGTGCCAGCAGTCCGAACCCCAGGGGTAGCAATCAGCCCCAGCATTTT.

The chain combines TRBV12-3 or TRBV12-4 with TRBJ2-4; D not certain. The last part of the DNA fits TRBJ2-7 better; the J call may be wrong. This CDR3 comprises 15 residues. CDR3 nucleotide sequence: TGTGCCAGCAGTTTATTGGCCATTGCCTTCTACGAGCAGTACTTC. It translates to CASSLLAIAFYEQYF.

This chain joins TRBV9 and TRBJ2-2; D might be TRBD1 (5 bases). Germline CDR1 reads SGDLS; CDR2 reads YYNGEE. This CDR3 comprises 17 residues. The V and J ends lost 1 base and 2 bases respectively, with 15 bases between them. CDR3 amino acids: CASSVPQDTKNTGELFF. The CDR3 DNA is TGTGCCAGCAGCGTACCTCAGGACACAAAAAACACCGGGGAGCTGTTTTTT.